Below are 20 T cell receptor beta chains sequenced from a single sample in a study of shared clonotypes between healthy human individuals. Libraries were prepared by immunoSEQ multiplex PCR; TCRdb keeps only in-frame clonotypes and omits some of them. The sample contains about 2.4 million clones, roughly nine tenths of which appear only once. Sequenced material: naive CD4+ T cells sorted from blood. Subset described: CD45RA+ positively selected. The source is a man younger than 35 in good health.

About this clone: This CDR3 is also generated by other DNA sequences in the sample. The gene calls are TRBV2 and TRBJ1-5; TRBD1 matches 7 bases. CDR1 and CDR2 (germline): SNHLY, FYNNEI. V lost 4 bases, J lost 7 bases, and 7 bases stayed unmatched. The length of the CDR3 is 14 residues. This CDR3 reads CASSGTGVSQPQHF. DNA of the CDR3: TGTGCCAGCAGTGGAACAGGGGTTAGCCAGCCCCAGCATTTT.

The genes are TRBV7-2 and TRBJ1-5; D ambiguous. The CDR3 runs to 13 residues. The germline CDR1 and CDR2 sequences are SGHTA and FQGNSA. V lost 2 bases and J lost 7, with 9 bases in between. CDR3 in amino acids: CASSLRQTQPQHF. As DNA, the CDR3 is TGTGCCAGCAGCTTACGGCAGACCCAGCCCCAGCATTTT.

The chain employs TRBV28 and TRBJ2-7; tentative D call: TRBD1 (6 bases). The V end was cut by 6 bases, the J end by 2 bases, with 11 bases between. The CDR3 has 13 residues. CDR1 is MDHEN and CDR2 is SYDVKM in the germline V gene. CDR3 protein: CASSNRVPYEQYF. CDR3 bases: TGTGCCAGCAGCAACAGGGTCCCCTACGAGCAGTACTTC.

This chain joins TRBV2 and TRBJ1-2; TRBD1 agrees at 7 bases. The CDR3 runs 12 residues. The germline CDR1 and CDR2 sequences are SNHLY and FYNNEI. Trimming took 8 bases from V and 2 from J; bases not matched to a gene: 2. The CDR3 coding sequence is TGTGCCAGCTTGGGACAGAACTATGGCTACACCTTC. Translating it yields CASLGQNYGYTF.

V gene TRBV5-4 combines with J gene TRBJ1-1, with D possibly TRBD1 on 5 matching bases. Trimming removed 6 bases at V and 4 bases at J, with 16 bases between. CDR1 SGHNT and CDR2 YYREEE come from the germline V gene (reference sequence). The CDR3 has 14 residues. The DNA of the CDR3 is TGTGCCAGCATGAGGGACCCTCTGGCCACTGAAGCTTTCTTT. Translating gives CASMRDPLATEAFF.

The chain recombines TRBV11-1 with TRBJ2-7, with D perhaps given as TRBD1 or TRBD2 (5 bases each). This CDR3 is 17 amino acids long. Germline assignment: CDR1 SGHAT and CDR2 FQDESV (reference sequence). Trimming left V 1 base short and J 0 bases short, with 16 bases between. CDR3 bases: TGTGCCAGCAGCTTAGTTCTCGGGACGGTATTCTCCTACGAGCAGTACTTC. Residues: CASSLVLGTVFSYEQYF.

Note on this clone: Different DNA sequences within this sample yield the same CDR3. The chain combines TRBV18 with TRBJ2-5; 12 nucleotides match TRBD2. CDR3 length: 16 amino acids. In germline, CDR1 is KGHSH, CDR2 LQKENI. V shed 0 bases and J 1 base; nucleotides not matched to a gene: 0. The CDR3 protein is CASSPPLAGGQETQYF. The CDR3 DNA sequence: TGTGCCAGCTCACCACCACTAGCGGGAGGCCAAGAGACCCAGTACTTC.

CDR3 in DNA: TGTGCCACCGCGCCCCCCGGGGCCCAGGGTGAGCAGTTCTTC. This encodes CATAPPGAQGEQFF. The chain couples TRBV6-5 to TRBJ2-1; the D call may be TRBD1 or TRBD2 (5 bases each). Trimming took 10 bases from V and 9 from J, leaving 22 bases between them. Germline values: CDR1 MNHEY, CDR2 SVGAGI. This CDR3 comprises 14 residues.

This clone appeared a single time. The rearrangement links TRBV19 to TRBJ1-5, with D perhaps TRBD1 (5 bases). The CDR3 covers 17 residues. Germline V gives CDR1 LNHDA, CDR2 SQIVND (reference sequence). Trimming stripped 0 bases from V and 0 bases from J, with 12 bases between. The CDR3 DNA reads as TGTGCCAGTAGTATAGATCAGACAGTTTATAGCAATCAGCCCCAGCATTTT. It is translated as CASSIDQTVYSNQPQHF. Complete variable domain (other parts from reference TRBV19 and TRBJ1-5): DGGITQSPKYLFRKEGQNVTLSCEQNLNHDAMYWYRQDPGQGLRLIYYSQIVNDFQKGDIAEGYSVSREKKESFPLTVTSAQKNPTAFYLCASSIDQTVYSNQPQHFGDGTRLSIL.

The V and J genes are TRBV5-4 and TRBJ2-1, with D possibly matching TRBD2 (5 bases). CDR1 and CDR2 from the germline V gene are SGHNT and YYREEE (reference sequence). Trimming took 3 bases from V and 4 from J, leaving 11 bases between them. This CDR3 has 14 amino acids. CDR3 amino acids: CASSSREFYNEQFF. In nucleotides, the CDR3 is TGTGCCAGCAGCTCCCGGGAATTTTACAATGAGCAGTTCTTC.

The CDR3 loop reads CASSPTGTGGGNEQFF. The CDR3 DNA reads TGTGCCAGCAGCCCAACCGGGACAGGGGGGGGCAATGAGCAGTTCTTC. The gene calls are TRBV4-2 and TRBJ2-1; 11 bases map to TRBD1. The CDR3 spans 16 residues. Germline V gives CDR1 LGHNA, CDR2 YNFKEQ. Trimming cost V 4 bases and J 6 bases; bases outside gene matches: 8.

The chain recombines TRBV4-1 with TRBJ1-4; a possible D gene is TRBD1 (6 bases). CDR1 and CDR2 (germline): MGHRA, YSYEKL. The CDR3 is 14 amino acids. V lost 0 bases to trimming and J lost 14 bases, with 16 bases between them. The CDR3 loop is CASSQDLAAGVLFF. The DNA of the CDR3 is TGCGCCAGCAGCCAAGATCTCGCGGCAGGGGTTCTGTTTTTT.

CDR3 in DNA: TGTGCCTGGCAGAAGGACAGGGGAGGATCACCCCTCCACTTT. Translated, it gives CAWQKDRGGSPLHF. V usage is TRBV30 and J usage is TRBJ1-6, with 9 bases identical to TRBD1. There are 14 residues in the CDR3. Germline CDR1 is GTSNPN and CDR2 is SVGIG (reference sequence). The J segment lost 10 bases and the V segment lost 5 bases, leaving 9 bases of the junction unmatched.

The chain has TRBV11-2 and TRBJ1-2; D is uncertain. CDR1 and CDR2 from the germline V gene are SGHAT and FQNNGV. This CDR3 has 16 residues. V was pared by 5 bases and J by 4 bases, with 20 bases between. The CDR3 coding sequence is TGTGCCAGCAGCGACGGACCCGGACGGGCCATCTATGGCTACACCTTC. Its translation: CASSDGPGRAIYGYTF. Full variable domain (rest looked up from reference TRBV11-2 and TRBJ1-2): EAGVAQSPRYKIIEKRQSVAFWCNPISGHATLYWYQQILGQGPKLLIQFQNNGVVDDSQLPKDRFSAERLKGVDSTLKIQPAKLEDSAVYLCASSDGPGRAIYGYTFGSGTRLTVV.

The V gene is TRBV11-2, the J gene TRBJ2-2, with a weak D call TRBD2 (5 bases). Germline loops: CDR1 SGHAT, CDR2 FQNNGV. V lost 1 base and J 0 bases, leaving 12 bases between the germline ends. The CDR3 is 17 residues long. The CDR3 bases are TGTGCCAGCAGCTTAGCCCCCCGGACTTCGAACACCGGGGAGCTGTTTTTT. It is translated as CASSLAPRTSNTGELFF. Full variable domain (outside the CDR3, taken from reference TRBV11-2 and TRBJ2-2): EAGVAQSPRYKIIEKRQSVAFWCNPISGHATLYWYQQILGQGPKLLIQFQNNGVVDDSQLPKDRFSAERLKGVDSTLKIQPAKLEDSAVYLCASSLAPRTSNTGELFFGEGSRLTVL.

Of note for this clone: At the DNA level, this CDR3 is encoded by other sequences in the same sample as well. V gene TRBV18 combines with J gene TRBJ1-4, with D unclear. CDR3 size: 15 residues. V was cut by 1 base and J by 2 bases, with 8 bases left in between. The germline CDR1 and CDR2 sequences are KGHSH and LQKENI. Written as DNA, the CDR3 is TGTGCCAGCTCACCACGGTCCGGGACTAATGAAAAACTGTTTTTT. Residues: CASSPRSGTNEKLFF.

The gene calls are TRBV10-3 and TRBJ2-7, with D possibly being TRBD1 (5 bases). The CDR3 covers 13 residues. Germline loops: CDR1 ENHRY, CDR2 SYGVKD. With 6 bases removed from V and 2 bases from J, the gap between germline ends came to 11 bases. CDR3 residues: CAIRTVDTYEQYF. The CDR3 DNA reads TGTGCCATCAGGACAGTGGATACCTACGAGCAGTACTTC.

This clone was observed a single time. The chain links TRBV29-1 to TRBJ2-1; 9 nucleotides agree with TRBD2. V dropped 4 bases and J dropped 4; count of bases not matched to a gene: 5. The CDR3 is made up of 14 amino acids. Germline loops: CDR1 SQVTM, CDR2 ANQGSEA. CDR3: CSVVTSGRYNEQFF. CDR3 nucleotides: TGCAGCGTTGTGACTAGCGGCAGGTACAATGAGCAGTTCTTC.

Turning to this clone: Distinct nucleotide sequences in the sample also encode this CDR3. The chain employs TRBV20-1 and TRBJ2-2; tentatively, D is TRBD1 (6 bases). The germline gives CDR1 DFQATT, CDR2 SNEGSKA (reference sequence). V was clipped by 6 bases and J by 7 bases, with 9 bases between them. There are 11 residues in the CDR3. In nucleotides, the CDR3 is TGCAGTGCCAGGGGCAGCGGGGAGCTGTTTTTT. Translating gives CSARGSGELFF.

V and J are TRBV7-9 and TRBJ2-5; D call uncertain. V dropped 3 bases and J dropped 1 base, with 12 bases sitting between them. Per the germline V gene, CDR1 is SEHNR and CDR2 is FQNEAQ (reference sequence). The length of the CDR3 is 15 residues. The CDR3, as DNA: TGTGCCAGCAGCTTCCCGTTGCAGGTCCAAGAGACCCAGTACTTC. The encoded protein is CASSFPLQVQETQYF. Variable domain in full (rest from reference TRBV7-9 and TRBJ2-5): DTGVSQNPRHKITKRGQNVTFRCDPISEHNRLYWYRQTLGQGPEFLTYFQNEAQLEKSRLLSDRFSAERPKGSFSTLEIQRTEQGDSAMYLCASSFPLQVQETQYFGPGTRLLVL.